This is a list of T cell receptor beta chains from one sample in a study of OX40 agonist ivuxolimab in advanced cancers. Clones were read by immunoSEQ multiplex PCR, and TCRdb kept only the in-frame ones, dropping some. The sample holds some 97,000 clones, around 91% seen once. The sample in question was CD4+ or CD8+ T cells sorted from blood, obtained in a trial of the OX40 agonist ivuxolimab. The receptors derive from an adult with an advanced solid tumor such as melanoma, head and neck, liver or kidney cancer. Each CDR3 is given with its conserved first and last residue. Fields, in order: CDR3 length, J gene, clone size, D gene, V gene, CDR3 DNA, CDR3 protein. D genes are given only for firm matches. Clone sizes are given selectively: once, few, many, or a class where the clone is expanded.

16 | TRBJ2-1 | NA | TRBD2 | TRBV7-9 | TGTGCCAGCAGCTCGGGACTAGCGGGAGGTGGCGATGAGCAGTTCTTC | CASSSGLAGGGDEQFF
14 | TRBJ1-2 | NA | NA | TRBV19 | TGTGCCAGTAGTATAGGGGGAGTGAGTTATGGCTACACCTTC | CASSIGGVSYGYTF
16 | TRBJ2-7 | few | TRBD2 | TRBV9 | TGTGCCAGCAGCGTAGATGGGAGGGGCCCTAGGGACGAGCAGTACTTC | CASSVDGRGPRDEQYF
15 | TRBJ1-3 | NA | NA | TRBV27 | TGTGCCAGCAGGCCAGGGAGTTCTGCTGGAAACACCATATATTTT | CASRPGSSAGNTIYF
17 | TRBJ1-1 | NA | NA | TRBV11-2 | TGTGCCAGCAGCTTATCCCCGGGACAACTAATGAACACTGAAGCTTTCTTT | CASSLSPGQLMNTEAFF
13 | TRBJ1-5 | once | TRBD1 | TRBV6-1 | TGTGCCACTGGACAGGGAGGTGTTCAGCCCCAGCATTTT | CATGQGGVQPQHF
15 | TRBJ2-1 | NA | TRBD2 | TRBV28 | TGTGCCAGCAGTTGGACGGCGGGAGGGTGGGATGAGCAGTTCTTC | CASSWTAGGWDEQFF
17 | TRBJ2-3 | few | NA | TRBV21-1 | TGTGCCAGCAGCAAAGTAAGCCACCACTCAAGCACAGATACGCAGTATTTT | CASSKVSHHSSTDTQYF
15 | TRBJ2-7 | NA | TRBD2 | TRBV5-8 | TGTGCCAGCAGCAGAAGAGCGGGAAGCTCCTACGAGCAGTACTTC | CASSRRAGSSYEQYF
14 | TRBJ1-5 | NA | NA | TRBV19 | TGTGCCAGTAGTATTAAATCCAGCAATCAGCCCCAGCATTTT | CASSIKSSNQPQHF
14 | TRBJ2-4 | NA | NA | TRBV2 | TGTGCCAGCAGTTCGGGAGCGGTCAAAAACATTCAGTACTTC | CASSSGAVKNIQYF
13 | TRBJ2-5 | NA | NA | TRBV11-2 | TGTGCCAGCAGCTTACTTCCCCAAGAGACCCAGTACTTC | CASSLLPQETQYF
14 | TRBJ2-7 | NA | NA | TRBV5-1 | TGCGCCAGCAGCTTGCTAGCAAGCCGCGACGAGCAGTACTTC | CASSLLASRDEQYF
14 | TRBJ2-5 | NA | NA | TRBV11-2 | TGTGCCAGCAGCGCCGAGGGGCCGGGGGAGACCCAGTACTTC | CASSAEGPGETQYF
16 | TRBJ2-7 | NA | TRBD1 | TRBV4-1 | TGCGCCAGCAGCCGAATGAAGGGGACAGGTTCCTACGAGCAGTACTTC | CASSRMKGTGSYEQYF
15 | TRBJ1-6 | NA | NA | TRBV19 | TGTGCCACCAGTGAAACTGGGGGGGGCGGTTCACCCCTCCACTTT | CATSETGGGGSPLHF
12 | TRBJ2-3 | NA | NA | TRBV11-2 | TGTGCCAGCAGCTTGGACGGAGATACGCAGTATTTT | CASSLDGDTQYF
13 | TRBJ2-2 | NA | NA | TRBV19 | TGTGCCAGTAGTTTTGGGCGAACCGGGGAGCTGTTTTTT | CASSFGRTGELFF
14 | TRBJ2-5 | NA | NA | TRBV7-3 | TGTGCCAGCAGCTTAACCCCGTACCAAGAGACCCAGTACTTC | CASSLTPYQETQYF
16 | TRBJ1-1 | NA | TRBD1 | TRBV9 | TGTGCCAGCAGCCCCTCGACAGGGTGGATGAACACTGAAGCTTTCTTT | CASSPSTGWMNTEAFF
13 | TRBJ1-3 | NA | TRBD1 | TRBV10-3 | TGTGCCACCACGAGACAGGGTGGAAACACCATATATTTT | CATTRQGGNTIYF
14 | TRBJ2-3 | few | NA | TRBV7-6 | TGTGCCAGCAGCTTAGCGCACAGCACAGATACGCAGTATTTT | CASSLAHSTDTQYF
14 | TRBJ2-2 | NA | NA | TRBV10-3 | TGTGCCATCAGTGTTTTTCCGAACACCGGGGAGCTGTTTTTT | CAISVFPNTGELFF
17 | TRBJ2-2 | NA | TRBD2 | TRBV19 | TGTGCCAGTAGTTCGCCGGGACTAGCGGGTTTCACCGGGGAGCTGTTTTTT | CASSSPGLAGFTGELFF
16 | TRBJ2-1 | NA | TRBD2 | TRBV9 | TGTGCCAGCAGCGTAGGACTGGCGGGGGGGCTCTATGAGCAGTTCTTC | CASSVGLAGGLYEQFF
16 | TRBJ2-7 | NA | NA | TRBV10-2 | TGCGCCAGCAGTGCATGGACAGCCCAGGCCCCCTACGAGCAGTACTTC | CASSAWTAQAPYEQYF
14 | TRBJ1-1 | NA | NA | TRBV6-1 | TGTGCCAGCAGTGATTGGAGGGGTACCGTTGAAGCTTTCTTT | CASSDWRGTVEAFF
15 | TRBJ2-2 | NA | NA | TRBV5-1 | TGCGCCAGTTCGACAGCAGGATTGAACACCGGGGAGCTGTTTTTT | CASSTAGLNTGELFF
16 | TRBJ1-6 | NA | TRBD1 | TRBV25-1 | TGTGCCAGCAGTGGCGAGGGGGGACAGTATAATTCACCCCTCCACTTT | CASSGEGGQYNSPLHF
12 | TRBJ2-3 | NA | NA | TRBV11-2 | TGTGCCAGCAGTCAGGAGGCAGATACGCAGTATTTT | CASSQEADTQYF
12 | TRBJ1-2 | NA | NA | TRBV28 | TGTGCCAGCAGTCCTCCCCGCCCCGGCTACACCTTC | CASSPPRPGYTF
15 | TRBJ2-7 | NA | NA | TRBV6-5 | TGTGCCAGCAGTTACTTAGAACAGAGCACCTACGAGCAGTACTTC | CASSYLEQSTYEQYF
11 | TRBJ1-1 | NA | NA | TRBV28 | TGTGCCAGCAGTAGGGAATCTGAAGCTTTCTTT | CASSRESEAFF
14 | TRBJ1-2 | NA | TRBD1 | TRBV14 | TGTGCCAGCAGCCAAGCCACAGGGGGCCTTGGCTACACCTTC | CASSQATGGLGYTF
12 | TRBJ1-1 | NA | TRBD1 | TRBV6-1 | TGTGCCAGCAGTGACTTAACAGGGGGGGGTTTCTTT | CASSDLTGGGFF
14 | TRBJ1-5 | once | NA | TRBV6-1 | TGTGCCAGCAGTGAAGGCACCCATTCCGAGCCCCAGCATTTT | CASSEGTHSEPQHF
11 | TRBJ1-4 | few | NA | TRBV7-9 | TGTGCCAGCAGCTTAGGCCAGACACTGTTTTTT | CASSLGQTLFF
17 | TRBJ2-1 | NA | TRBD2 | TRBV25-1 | TGTGCCAGCAGTTCTTCCGGACTAGCGGGGAAGAGGAATGAGCAGTTCTTC | CASSSSGLAGKRNEQFF
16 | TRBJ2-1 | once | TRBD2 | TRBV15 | TGTGCCACCAGCAGAGTTGGGGGGGGAACCTACAATGAGCAGTTCTTC | CATSRVGGGTYNEQFF
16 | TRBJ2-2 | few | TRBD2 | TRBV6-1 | TGTGCCAGCAGTGCTCTAGCGGGAGGGGGAACCGGGGAGCTGTTTTTT | CASSALAGGGTGELFF
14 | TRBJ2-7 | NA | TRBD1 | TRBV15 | TGTGCCACCAGCACCGACAGGGGAGCCTACGAGCAGTACTTC | CATSTDRGAYEQYF
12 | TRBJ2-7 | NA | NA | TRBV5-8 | TGTGCCAGCAGCGTAGGTGCCTACGAGCAGTACTTC | CASSVGAYEQYF